This T cell receptor (beta chain) was captured in a study of blood T cell repertoires in COVID-19. Study at large: Sites in the United States, Italy and Spain provided acute and convalescent COVID-19 samples. From T cells, B-cell-depleted T cells, or PBMCs came the material, which was cDNA or gDNA.

The V and J ends lost 4 bases and 5 bases, in that order; junction bases with no gene match: 8. Germline values: CDR1 LGHNA, CDR2 YNFKEQ. The CDR3 is 16 amino acids. Per the authors' pipeline: Amplification of reference gene primers provided the estimated nucleated cell counts. Produced via immunoSEQ multiplex PCR; TCRdb's table is partial and in-frame only. V and J calls and clone size are those listed in that table; D and trimming were worked out from the DNA. The profile shows about 380,000 clones, approximately 88% of them singletons. The sequence derives from a middle-aged man with acute or convalescent COVID-19. J is TRBJ2-5 and V is TRBV4-2; 12 positions agree with TRBD1. Sequenced: peripheral blood. CDR3 residues: CASSPNRDRGLETQYF. In DNA, the CDR3 is TGTGCCAGCAGCCCGAACCGGGACAGGGGGCTGGAGACCCAGTACTTC.